This T cell receptor (beta chain) was captured by sequencing in a study of blood T cell repertoires in COVID-19. Background on the study: Spain, Italy and the United States supplied samples that represented acute and convalescent COVID-19. PBMCs, B-cell-depleted T cells, or T cells provided the cDNA or gDNA that made up the material.

Authors' analysis steps: Cell counts per sample came from amplifying reference gene primers. Measured with immunoSEQ multiplex PCR; TCRdb has only the in-frame clones, and not every one. Clone size and V and J calls were adopted from that table, with D and trimming inferred from the DNA. Of about 39,000 clones listed, 65% to 90% are singletons. The sequenced material came from peripheral blood. The clonotype originates from a man aged 40-49 years with active COVID-19.

CDR3 region: CASSMRENTEAFF. CDR3 in DNA: TGCGCCAGCAGCATGAGGGAGAACACTGAAGCTTTCTTT. This chain uses TRBV5-1 with TRBJ1-1; D remains ambiguous. V lost 4 bases, J lost 1 base, and 8 bases lay in between. CDR1 and CDR2 from the germline V gene are SGHRS and YFSETQ. The CDR3 loop spans 13 amino acids.